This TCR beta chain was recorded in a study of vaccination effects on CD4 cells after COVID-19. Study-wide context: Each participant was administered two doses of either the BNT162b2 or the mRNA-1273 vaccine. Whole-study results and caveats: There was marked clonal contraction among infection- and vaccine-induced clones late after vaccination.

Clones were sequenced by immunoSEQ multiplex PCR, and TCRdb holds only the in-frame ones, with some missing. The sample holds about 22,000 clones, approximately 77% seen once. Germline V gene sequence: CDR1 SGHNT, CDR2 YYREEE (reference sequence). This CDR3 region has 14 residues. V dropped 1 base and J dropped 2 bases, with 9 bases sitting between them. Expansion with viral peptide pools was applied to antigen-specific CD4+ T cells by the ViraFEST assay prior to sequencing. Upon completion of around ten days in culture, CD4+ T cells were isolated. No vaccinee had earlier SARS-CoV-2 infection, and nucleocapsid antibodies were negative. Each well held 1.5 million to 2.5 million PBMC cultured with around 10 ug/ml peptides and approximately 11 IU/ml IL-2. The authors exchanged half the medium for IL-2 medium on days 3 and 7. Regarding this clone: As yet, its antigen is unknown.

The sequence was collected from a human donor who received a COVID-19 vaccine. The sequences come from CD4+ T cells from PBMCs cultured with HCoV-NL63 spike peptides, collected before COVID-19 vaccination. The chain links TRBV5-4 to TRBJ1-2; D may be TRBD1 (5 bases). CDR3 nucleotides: TGTGCCAGCAGCTTGTCGACAGCAAACTATGGCTACACCTTC. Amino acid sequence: CASSLSTANYGYTF.